Each of the 23 T cell receptor beta chains below was sequenced from the same sample in a study of neurological immune-mediated disorders. A single record per CDR3 protein comes from TCRdb applying MiXCR to the 5' RACE reads. The sample lists more than 35,000 distinct CDR3 sequences, around 6% seen once, with 0.57% in the top ten. The sequencing input was CD4+ T cells from blood. The receptors stem from a woman between 40 and 50 years old in good health.

This clonotype was observed many times. This rearrangement joins TRBV20-1 to TRBJ2-3, with 13 bases aligning to TRBD2. J lost 4 bases, V lost 5 bases, and 6 bases had no gene match. Germline-derived CDR1 and CDR2 are DFQATT and SNEGSKA (reference sequence). The CDR3 length is 15 residues. This CDR3 is CSAGGLAGSADTQYF. CDR3 nucleotide sequence: TGCAGTGCTGGGGGACTAGCGGGAAGTGCAGATACGCAGTATTTT.

This clonotype was counted many times. V usage is TRBV12-3 or TRBV12-4 and J usage is TRBJ2-6; possibly TRBD1 for D (6 bases). V dropped 2 bases and J dropped 2 bases, with 13 bases sitting between them. This CDR3 has 17 amino acids. The DNA for the CDR3 is TGTGCCAGCAGTTTACTAGCAGGGGCTGCTGGGGCCAACGTCCTGACTTTC. This codes for CASSLLAGAAGANVLTF.

The V and J genes are TRBV6-5 and TRBJ2-7, with 9 bases matching TRBD2. Germline V gives CDR1 MNHEY, CDR2 SVGAGI. The CDR3 runs 17 residues. With V trimmed by 2 bases and J by 7 bases, 15 bases remained unmatched. The CDR3 DNA reads TGTGCCAGCAGTTACCGTCTAGCGGGGCCCACCTACAATGAGCAGTACTTC. It yields the protein CASSYRLAGPTYNEQYF.

This clonotype came up many times. The gene calls are TRBV5-1 and TRBJ2-1; perhaps TRBD2 as D (5 bases). Germline V CDR1 and CDR2: SGHRS, YFSETQ. Trimming took off 0 bases at V and 10 bases at J, with 8 bases between the two ends. The CDR3 loop spans 12 amino acids. CDR3 sequence (DNA): TGCGCCAGCAGCTTGGGACGGGAAGAGCAGTTCTTC. Protein product: CASSLGREEQFF.

This clonotype was counted ten times or more. The genes are TRBV28 and TRBJ1-2, with 8 bases lining up with TRBD1. Germline V lookup: CDR1 MDHEN, CDR2 SYDVKM. The trim removed 6 bases at V and 5 bases at J, leaving 11 bases unmatched. The CDR3 covers 15 residues. The CDR3 loop is CASSPESTGGYGYTF. CDR3 nucleotides: TGTGCCAGCAGCCCAGAGTCAACAGGGGGATATGGCTACACCTTC.

This clonotype showed up many times. This chain connects TRBV20-1 to TRBJ2-1, with TRBD2 identical over 7 bases. The germline gives CDR1 DFQATT, CDR2 SNEGSKA (reference sequence). V lost 4 bases and J lost 5; bases outside the gene matches: 8. CDR3 length: 14 amino acids. CDR3 nucleotides: TGCAGTGCTATCGCGCTAGCGGACAACAATGAGCAGTTCTTC. Translated, it gives CSAIALADNNEQFF.

As for this clonotype: A much larger clone sits a single nucleotide away, making a read error possible. The J gene is TRBJ2-1, the V gene TRBV4-3, with D possibly matching TRBD2 (5 bases). Germline CDR1 and CDR2: LGHNA and YSLEER. There are 16 residues in the CDR3. The CDR3 here is CANSQVGIGRRNEQFF. CDR3 bases: TGCGCCAACAGCCAAGTCGGGATAGGGCGGAGAAATGAGCAGTTCTTC.

This clonotype was observed many times. This chain joins TRBV29-1 and TRBJ2-1; 10 nucleotides line up with TRBD1. J lost 4 bases, V lost 5 bases, and 8 bases had no gene match. CDR3 length equals 15 residues. Germline CDR1 and CDR2: SQVTM and ANQGSEA. The CDR3 loop is CSVSTGTGDYNEQFF. CDR3 bases: TGCAGCGTTAGTACCGGGACAGGGGATTACAATGAGCAGTTCTTC.

This clonotype appeared many times. The CDR3 region is CASSFRTSYEQYF. The CDR3 DNA follows: TGTGCCAGCAGTTTCCGAACCAGCTACGAGCAGTACTTC. The V gene is TRBV7-2, the J gene TRBJ2-7, with D unresolved. The CDR3 length is 13 residues. V gave up 6 bases and J gave up 3 bases, with 12 bases separating them. The V gene's germline CDR1 is SGHTA and CDR2 FQGNSA.

This clonotype was counted at least ten times. The chain combines TRBV20-1 with TRBJ2-2; unclear D gene. Deletions cut 2 bases from V and 0 bases from J, with 7 bases between. Looked up from germline, CDR1 is DFQATT and CDR2 is SNEGSKA (reference sequence). CDR3 size: 14 residues. The CDR3 reads CSARTPANTGELFF. For the CDR3, the DNA is TGCAGTGCTAGAACCCCCGCGAACACCGGGGAGCTGTTTTTT.

This clonotype was observed at least ten times. CDR3 in amino acids: CAIRLGGQGTGELFF. DNA of the CDR3: TGTGCCATCAGGCTAGGAGGTCAAGGCACCGGGGAGCTGTTTTTT. This rearrangement joins TRBV10-3 to TRBJ2-2; D may be TRBD2 (5 bases). Trimming cost V 6 bases and J 4 bases, with 15 bases left between them. The V gene's germline CDR1 is ENHRY and CDR2 SYGVKD. The CDR3 consists of 15 residues.

This clonotype was recorded at least ten times. The chain links TRBV5-6 to TRBJ2-3, with 8 positions matching TRBD1. Germline CDR1 is SGHDT and CDR2 is YYEEEE. The CDR3 sequence is 14 residues long. V gave up 2 bases and J gave up 4 bases; unmatched junction bases: 3. CDR3 region: CASSFPQGADTQYF. DNA of the CDR3: TGTGCCAGCAGCTTCCCACAGGGGGCAGATACGCAGTATTTT.

This clonotype was seen many times. J is TRBJ2-1 and V is TRBV3-1, with D tentatively TRBD2 (5 bases). From germline, CDR1 is LGHDT and CDR2 YNNKEL (reference sequence). The CDR3 is 16 residues long. Trimming stripped 0 bases from V and 0 bases from J, with 9 bases between. The CDR3 region is CASSQEWGDSYNEQFF. As DNA, the CDR3 is TGTGCCAGCAGCCAAGAGTGGGGAGACTCCTACAATGAGCAGTTCTTC.

This clonotype was observed at least ten times. The chain joins TRBV27 to TRBJ1-1; D is unresolved. With 6 bases removed from V and 1 base from J, the gap between germline ends came to 15 bases. There are 15 residues in the CDR3. Germline assignment: CDR1 MNHEY and CDR2 SMNVEV (reference sequence). In DNA, the CDR3 is TGTGCCAGCAGGGGGTGGCAGGTTGAGAACACTGAAGCTTTCTTT. The encoded protein is CASRGWQVENTEAFF.

Ten or more counts support this clonotype. The chain is built from TRBV20-1 and TRBJ2-1, with 14 positions matching TRBD2. The CDR3 loop spans 14 amino acids. The junction had 3 bases not matched to a gene; V was cut back by 5 bases and J by 6 bases. Germline CDR1 DFQATT, CDR2 SNEGSKA (reference sequence). This CDR3 reads CSAGGLAGGNEQFF. The CDR3 DNA sequence: TGCAGTGCTGGAGGACTAGCGGGAGGCAATGAGCAGTTCTTC.

This clonotype was observed at least ten times. The J gene is TRBJ1-3, the V gene TRBV12-3 or TRBV12-4, with D hard to call. The CDR3 consists of 16 residues. V was trimmed by 5 bases and J by 0 bases, leaving 14 bases between them. The CDR3 DNA reads TGTGCCAGCAGTGCTCAACCCAGCAGCTCTGGAAACACCATATATTTT. It encodes CASSAQPSSSGNTIYF.

This clonotype was recorded at least ten times. This sequence joins TRBV7-8 and TRBJ2-7; D perhaps matches TRBD1 (6 bases). The V end was cut by 3 bases, the J end by 1 base, with 19 bases between. This CDR3 has 17 amino acids. The germline V gene has CDR1 SGHVS and CDR2 FQNEAQ. This chain's CDR3 is CASSFAPRGGQSYEQYF. Written as DNA, the CDR3 is TGTGCCAGCAGCTTCGCTCCTCGTGGGGGACAATCCTACGAGCAGTACTTC. Combining the CDR3 with reference TRBV7-8 and TRBJ2-7 gives the whole variable domain GAGVSQSPRYKVAKRGQDVALRCDPISGHVSLFWYQQALGQGPEFLTYFQNEAQLDKSGLPSDRFFAERPEGSVSTLKIQRTQQEDSAVYLCASSFAPRGGQSYEQYFGPGTRLTVT.

In this sample, this clonotype turned up many times. The chain recombines TRBV11-1 with TRBJ2-7; 7 nucleotides match TRBD1. Germline V CDR1 and CDR2: SGHAT, FQDESV (reference sequence). The CDR3 has 14 residues. Trimming took 4 bases from V and 3 from J; bases not matched to a gene: 6. In DNA, the CDR3 is TGTGCCAGCAGCTCCCCGACAGGGAACTACGAGCAGTACTTC. Amino acids: CASSSPTGNYEQYF.

In this sample, this clonotype turned up many times. The V gene is TRBV20-1, the J gene TRBJ2-1, with 7 bases aligning to TRBD1. Germline CDR1 DFQATT, CDR2 SNEGSKA (reference sequence). This CDR3 spans 16 amino acids. The V and J ends lost 2 bases and 1 base, in that order; junction bases with no gene match: 8. The CDR3 spells CSARTVGGSSYNEQFF. In nucleotides, the CDR3 is TGCAGTGCTAGAACGGTAGGGGGCTCGTCCTACAATGAGCAGTTCTTC.

This clonotype was seen more than once but under ten times. The gene calls are TRBV18 and TRBJ2-5; no reliable D call. The CDR3 contains 13 residues. Germline loops: CDR1 KGHSH, CDR2 LQKENI. V was cut by 5 bases and J by 2 bases, with 9 bases left in between. The CDR3 spells CASSLTFQETQYF. The CDR3 DNA follows: TGTGCCAGCTCATTGACATTTCAAGAGACCCAGTACTTC.

This clonotype was picked up many times. J is TRBJ2-4 and V is TRBV5-1; 12 nucleotides match TRBD2. Trimming removed 0 bases from V and 8 bases from J; junction bases left unmatched: 6. Looked up from germline, CDR1 is SGHRS and CDR2 is YFSETQ. This CDR3 has 16 amino acids. CDR3 in DNA: TGCGCCAGCAGCTTGGCCCTAGCGGGAGGGATAGACATTCAGTACTTC. It specifies CASSLALAGGIDIQYF.

The rearrangement links TRBV5-1 to TRBJ2-3, with D perhaps matching TRBD1 (6 bases). Germline CDR1 SGHRS, CDR2 YFSETQ. The CDR3 has 13 residues. V lost 4 bases and J 5 bases, leaving 11 bases between the germline ends. This CDR3 reads CASSPQGLDTQYF. CDR3 nucleotide sequence: TGCGCCAGCAGCCCACAGGGATTAGATACGCAGTATTTT.

Many counts were recorded for this clonotype. The CDR3 DNA sequence: TGTGCCAGCAGCCCCATCACAGGGCGCGTAGTCGGGGAGCTGTTTTTT. This sequence encodes CASSPITGRVVGELFF. The chain uses TRBV5-8 and TRBJ2-2; tentatively, D is TRBD1 (6 bases). This CDR3 region has 16 residues. V was shortened by 4 bases and J by 7 bases, with 20 bases between the two germline ends. CDR1 and CDR2 from the germline V gene are SGHTS and YDEGEE.